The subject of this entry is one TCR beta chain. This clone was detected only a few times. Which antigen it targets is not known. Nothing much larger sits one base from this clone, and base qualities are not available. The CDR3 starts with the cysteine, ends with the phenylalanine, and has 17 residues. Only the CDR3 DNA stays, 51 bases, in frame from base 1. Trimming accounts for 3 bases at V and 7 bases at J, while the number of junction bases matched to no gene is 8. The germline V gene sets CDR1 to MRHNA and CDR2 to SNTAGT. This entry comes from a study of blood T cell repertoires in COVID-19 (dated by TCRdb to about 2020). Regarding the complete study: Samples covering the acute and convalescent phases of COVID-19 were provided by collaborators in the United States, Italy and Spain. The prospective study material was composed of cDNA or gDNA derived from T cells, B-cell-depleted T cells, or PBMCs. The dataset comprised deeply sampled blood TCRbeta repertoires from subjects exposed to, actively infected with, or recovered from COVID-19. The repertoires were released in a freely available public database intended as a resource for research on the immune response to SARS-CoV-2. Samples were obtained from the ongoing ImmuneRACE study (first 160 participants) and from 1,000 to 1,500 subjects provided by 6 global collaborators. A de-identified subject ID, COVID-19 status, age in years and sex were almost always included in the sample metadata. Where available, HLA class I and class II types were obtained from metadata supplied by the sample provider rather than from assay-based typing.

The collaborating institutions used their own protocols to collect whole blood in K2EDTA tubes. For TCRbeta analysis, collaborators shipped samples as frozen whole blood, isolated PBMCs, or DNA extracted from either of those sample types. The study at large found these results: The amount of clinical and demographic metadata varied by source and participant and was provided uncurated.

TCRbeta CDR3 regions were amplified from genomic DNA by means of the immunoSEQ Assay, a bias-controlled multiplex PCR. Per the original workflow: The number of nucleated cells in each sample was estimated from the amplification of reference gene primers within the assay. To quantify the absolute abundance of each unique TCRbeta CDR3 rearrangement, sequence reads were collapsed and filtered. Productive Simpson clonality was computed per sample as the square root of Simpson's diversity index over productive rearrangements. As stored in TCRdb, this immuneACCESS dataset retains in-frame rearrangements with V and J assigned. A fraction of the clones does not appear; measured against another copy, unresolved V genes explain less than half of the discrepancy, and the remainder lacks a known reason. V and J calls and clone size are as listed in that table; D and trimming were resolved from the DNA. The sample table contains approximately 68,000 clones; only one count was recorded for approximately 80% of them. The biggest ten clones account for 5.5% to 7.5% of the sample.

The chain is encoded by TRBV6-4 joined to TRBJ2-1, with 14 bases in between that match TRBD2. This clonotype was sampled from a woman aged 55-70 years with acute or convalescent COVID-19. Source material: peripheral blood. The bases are TGTGCCAGCAGTGAAAGCTGGACTAGCGGGGGGAGAAATGAGCAGTTCTTC. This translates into CASSESWTSGGRNEQFF.